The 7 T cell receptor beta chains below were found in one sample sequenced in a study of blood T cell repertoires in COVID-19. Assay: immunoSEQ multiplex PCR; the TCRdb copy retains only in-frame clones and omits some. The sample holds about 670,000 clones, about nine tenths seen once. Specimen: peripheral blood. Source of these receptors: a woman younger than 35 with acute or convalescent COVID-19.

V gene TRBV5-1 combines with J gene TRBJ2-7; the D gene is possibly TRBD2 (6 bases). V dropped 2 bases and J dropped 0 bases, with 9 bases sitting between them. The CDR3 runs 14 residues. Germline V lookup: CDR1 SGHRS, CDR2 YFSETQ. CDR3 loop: CASSFRRDSYEQYF. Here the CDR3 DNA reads TGCGCCAGCAGCTTTAGGAGGGACTCCTACGAGCAGTACTTC. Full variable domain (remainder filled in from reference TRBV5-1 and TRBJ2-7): KAGVTQTPRYLIKTRGQQVTLSCSPISGHRSVSWYQQTPGQGLQFLFEYFSETQRNKGNFPGRFSGRQFSNSRSEMNVSTLELGDSALYLCASSFRRDSYEQYFGPGTRLTVT.

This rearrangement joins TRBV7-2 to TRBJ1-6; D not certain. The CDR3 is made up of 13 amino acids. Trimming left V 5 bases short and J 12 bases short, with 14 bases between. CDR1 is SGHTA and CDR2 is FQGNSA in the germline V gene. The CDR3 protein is CASSPTEVVPLHF. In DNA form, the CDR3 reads TGTGCCAGCAGCCCGACTGAAGTGGTACCCCTCCACTTT.

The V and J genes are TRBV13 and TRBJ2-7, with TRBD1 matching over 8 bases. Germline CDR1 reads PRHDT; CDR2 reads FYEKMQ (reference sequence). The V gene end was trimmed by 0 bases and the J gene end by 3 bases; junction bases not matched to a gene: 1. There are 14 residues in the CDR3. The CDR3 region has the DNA TGTGCCAGCAGCTTAGGACAGGGGGGCTACGAGCAGTACTTC. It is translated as CASSLGQGGYEQYF.

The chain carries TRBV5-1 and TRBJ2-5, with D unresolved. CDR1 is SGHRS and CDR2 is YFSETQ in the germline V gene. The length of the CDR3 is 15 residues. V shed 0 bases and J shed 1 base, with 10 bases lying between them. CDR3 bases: TGCGCCAGCAGCTTGGCCGGGTACTCCCAAGAGACCCAGTACTTC. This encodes CASSLAGYSQETQYF.

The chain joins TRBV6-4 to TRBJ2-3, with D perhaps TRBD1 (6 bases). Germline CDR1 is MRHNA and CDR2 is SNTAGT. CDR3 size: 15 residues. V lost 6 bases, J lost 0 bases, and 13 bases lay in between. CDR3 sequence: CASSLDRTSTDTQYF. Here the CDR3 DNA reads TGTGCCAGCAGCCTGGACAGAACTAGCACAGATACGCAGTATTTT.

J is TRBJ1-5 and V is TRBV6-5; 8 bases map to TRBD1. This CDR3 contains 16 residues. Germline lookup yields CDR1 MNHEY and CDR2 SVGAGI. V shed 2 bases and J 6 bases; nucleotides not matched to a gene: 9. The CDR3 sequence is CASSYPQGAQGQPQHF. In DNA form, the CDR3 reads TGTGCCAGCAGTTACCCCCAGGGGGCGCAGGGTCAGCCCCAGCATTTT.

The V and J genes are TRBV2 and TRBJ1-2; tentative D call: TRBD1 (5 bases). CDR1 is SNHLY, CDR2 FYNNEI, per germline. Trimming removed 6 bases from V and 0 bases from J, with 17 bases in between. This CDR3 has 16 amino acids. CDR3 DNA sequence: TGTGCCAGCAGCCAACTCTTCGACAGTCCTAACTATGGCTACACCTTC. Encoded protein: CASSQLFDSPNYGYTF.